This TCR beta chain came from a study of long-term antiretroviral therapy in people with HIV. It was version v3.0 of the immunoSEQ assay that was run at survey level. Using immunoSEQ multiplex PCR, the repertoire was profiled, and TCRdb retains in-frame clones only, with some absent. The data hold approximately 35,000 clones, with about 96% observed a single time. Trimming removed 7 bases from V and 3 bases from J; junction bases left unmatched: 5. Germline CDR1 is MGHRA and CDR2 is YSYEKL. The CDR3 spans 14 residues. The sample in question was unsorted PBMCs, obtained 6.9 years after starting antiretroviral therapy. This TCR was recovered from a man aged 25-45 years with HIV. The chain couples TRBV4-1 to TRBJ2-2, with 7 bases that match TRBD2. Here the CDR3 reads CASNGGVYTGELFF. The CDR3 DNA follows: TGCGCCAGCAATGGGGGGGTCTACACCGGGGAGCTGTTTTTT.